The 21 T cell receptor beta chains below all came from one sample that was sequenced in a study of blood T cell repertoires in COVID-19 (dated by TCRdb to 2018 to 2020). Library method: the immunoSEQ multiplex PCR assay. The immuneACCESS repertoire file appears here via TCRdb, limited to in-frame rearrangements. These files lack a portion of the clones; in checked studies, under half of the deficit traces to unresolved V genes, and the cause of the others is not known. In all, the sample holds 200,000 to 250,000 clones, and about three quarters of those were seen once. The biggest ten clones account for over 7% of the sample. The sequencing sample was made of peripheral blood. These TCRs come from a woman in her 70s with acute or convalescent COVID-19.

The gene calls are TRBV29-1 and TRBJ2-7; D might be TRBD1 (5 bases). The CDR3 length is 14 residues. CDR1 and CDR2 from the germline V gene are SQVTM and ANQGSEA. The V gene lost 6 bases and the J gene lost 0 bases, with 15 bases spanning the gap. The DNA for the CDR3 is TGCAGCGTGGTCTTAAGGGGCTCCTCCTACGAGCAGTACTTC. Translating gives CSVVLRGSSYEQYF.

This sequence joins TRBV18 and TRBJ1-3; TRBD1 matches at 7 bases. The CDR3 spans 16 residues. The germline V gene has CDR1 KGHSH and CDR2 LQKENI. V was clipped by 3 bases and J by 0 bases; unmatched bases: 5. This chain's CDR3 is CASSPGQSFSGNTIYF. The CDR3 nucleotides read TGTGCCAGCTCACCGGGACAGTCATTCTCTGGAAACACCATATATTTT.

V gene TRBV13 combines with J gene TRBJ1-1; weak D call: TRBD1 (5 bases). Between the trimmed V and J ends, which lost 5 bases and 5 bases, there was a span of 15 bases. There are 14 residues in the CDR3. CDR1 is PRHDT, CDR2 FYEKMQ, per germline (reference sequence). The CDR3 sequence is CASSGSGARTEAFF. The CDR3 bases are TGTGCCAGCAGCGGAAGTGGGGCGCGAACTGAAGCTTTCTTT.

The V call is TRBV24-1, the J call TRBJ1-3; a possible D gene is TRBD1 (6 bases). Germline V gives CDR1 KGHDR, CDR2 SFDVKD. The CDR3 covers 13 residues. The germline V and J ends were trimmed by 4 bases and 3 bases, with 6 bases remaining between them. Written as DNA, the CDR3 is TGTGCCACCAGTGACAGGGGTGGAAACACCATATATTTT. It is translated as CATSDRGGNTIYF.

The CDR3 nucleotides read TGCGCCAGCAGCTTCGGACAGGGTAACTACGAGCAGTACGTC. This encodes CASSFGQGNYEQYV. The rearrangement links TRBV5-1 to TRBJ2-7; 8 bases fit TRBD1. Germline CDR1 reads SGHRS; CDR2 reads YFSETQ. This CDR3 region has 14 residues. J lost 3 bases, V lost 2 bases, and 4 bases had no gene match.

The rearrangement joins TRBV19 to TRBJ1-3; no clear D. The CDR3 runs to 14 residues. CDR1 and CDR2 from the germline V gene are LNHDA and SQIVND (reference sequence). With 10 bases removed from V and 2 bases from J, the gap between germline ends came to 15 bases. CDR3 in amino acids: CATLDGAAGNTIYF. CDR3 bases: TGTGCCACCCTAGACGGCGCCGCTGGAAACACCATATATTTT.

The chain couples TRBV6-2 or TRBV6-3 to TRBJ2-7; 10 nucleotides match TRBD2. Germline loops: CDR1 MNHEY, CDR2 SVGEGT. J lost 3 bases, V lost 7 bases, and 15 bases had no gene match. This CDR3 contains 17 residues. CDR3 in DNA: TGTGCCAGCACCCCCCAGCTCGGACTAGCGGAGAACTACGAGCAGTACTTC. It yields the protein CASTPQLGLAENYEQYF.

V gene TRBV19 combines with J gene TRBJ1-1; 9 bases are a match to TRBD1. Germline trimming cut 5 bases from V and 3 bases from J; bases unmatched to any gene: 10. This CDR3 region has 16 residues. The germline CDR1 and CDR2 sequences are LNHDA and SQIVND (reference sequence). The CDR3 sequence: CASSSDDRGGDTEAFF. CDR3 DNA: TGTGCCAGTAGTTCTGACGACAGGGGGGGAGACACTGAAGCTTTCTTT.

This clone occurred once. The J gene is TRBJ2-2, the V gene TRBV18; possibly TRBD1 for D (5 bases). Per the germline V gene, CDR1 is KGHSH and CDR2 is LQKENI. Trimming shortened V by 0 bases and J by 2 bases, and 10 bases separated the two germline ends. The CDR3 extends over 16 amino acids. The CDR3 nucleotides are TGTGCCAGCTCACCACCGCAGGGCCGAAACACCGGGGAGCTGTTTTTT. Translation gives CASSPPQGRNTGELFF.

This sequence joins TRBV19 and TRBJ1-1; 11 nucleotides align to TRBD1. Germline V gives CDR1 LNHDA, CDR2 SQIVND (reference sequence). The J segment lost 0 bases and the V segment lost 10 bases, leaving 4 bases of the junction unmatched. This CDR3 region has 14 residues. The CDR3 reads CATRDRGMNTEAFF. The DNA of the CDR3 is TGTGCCACACGGGACAGGGGGATGAACACTGAAGCTTTCTTT. Combining the CDR3 with reference TRBV19 and TRBJ1-1 gives the whole variable domain DGGITQSPKYLFRKEGQNVTLSCEQNLNHDAMYWYRQDPGQGLRLIYYSQIVNDFQKGDIAEGYSVSREKKESFPLTVTSAQKNPTAFYLCATRDRGMNTEAFFGQGTRLTVV.

The chain has TRBV5-1 and TRBJ2-2, with D uncertain. CDR1 is SGHRS and CDR2 is YFSETQ in the germline V gene. There are 15 residues in the CDR3. V was pared by 2 bases and J by 1 base, with 9 bases between. This chain's CDR3 is CASSFGLLNTGELFF. In DNA form, the CDR3 reads TGCGCCAGCAGCTTTGGGCTCTTGAACACCGGGGAGCTGTTTTTT.

The sample holds one count of this clone. The chain combines TRBV3-1 (or the pseudogene TRBV3-2) with TRBJ2-7, with a possible D match to TRBD1 (5 bases). This CDR3 comprises 13 residues. Trimming stripped 4 bases from V and 5 bases from J, with 12 bases between. The germline CDR1 and CDR2 sequences are LGHDT and YNNKEL (reference sequence). The CDR3 nucleotides read TGTGCCAGCAGCCTAGGACAATTCAACGAGCAGTACTTC. This gives the protein CASSLGQFNEQYF.

The chain is built from TRBV3-1 (or the pseudogene TRBV3-2) and TRBJ1-2; D gene uncertain. The germline V gene encodes CDR1 LGHDT and CDR2 YNNKEL (reference sequence). V lost 1 base and J lost 7, with 13 bases in between. The CDR3 sequence is 14 residues long. The CDR3 is CASSQAGVPTGYTF. In DNA, the CDR3 is TGTGCCAGCAGCCAAGCCGGGGTACCAACTGGCTACACCTTC.

With regard to this clone: In the same sample, other DNA sequences code for this CDR3. The gene calls are TRBV5-1 and TRBJ2-3; TRBD2 aligns across 7 bases. The V segment lost 2 bases and the J segment 1 base; nucleotides outside the gene matches: 1. CDR1 and CDR2 from the germline V gene are SGHRS and YFSETQ. The CDR3 extends over 14 amino acids. Written as DNA, the CDR3 is TGCGCCAGCAGCTTCAGCGGGGGCACAGATACGCAGTATTTT. Translation: CASSFSGGTDTQYF.

The rearrangement joins TRBV2 to TRBJ2-2, with D perhaps matching TRBD2 (5 bases). With 5 bases removed from V and 0 bases from J, the gap between germline ends came to 13 bases. In germline, CDR1 is SNHLY, CDR2 FYNNEI. The CDR3 spans 16 residues. The CDR3 nucleotides are TGTGCCAGCAGTCCACGTAGCGCTTCGAACACCGGGGAGCTGTTTTTT. This translates into CASSPRSASNTGELFF.

This clone has just one count. This chain links TRBV5-1 with TRBJ2-3, with 8 nucleotides matching TRBD1. Germline values: CDR1 SGHRS, CDR2 YFSETQ. The CDR3 is 16 residues long. The J segment lost 4 bases and the V segment lost 4 bases, leaving 11 bases of the junction unmatched. CDR3 amino acids: CASSHTGQGVPDTQYF. The CDR3 DNA sequence: TGCGCCAGCAGCCATACTGGACAGGGCGTCCCAGATACGCAGTATTTT.

The genes are TRBV9 and TRBJ2-3; weak D call: TRBD1 (6 bases). This CDR3 spans 17 amino acids. Trimming removed 1 base from V and 4 bases from J, with 19 bases in between. Germline V gene sequence: CDR1 SGDLS, CDR2 YYNGEE. CDR3 DNA: TGTGCCAGCAGCGTATCCTCCCTTGGCAGGGGTTCAGATACGCAGTATTTT. It encodes CASSVSSLGRGSDTQYF.

This clone was detected only once. The V gene is TRBV6-5, the J gene TRBJ1-2; a possible D gene is TRBD1 (6 bases). CDR1 and CDR2 from the germline V gene are MNHEY and SVGAGI. V was shortened by 6 bases and J by 3 bases, with 11 bases between the two germline ends. The CDR3 is made up of 13 amino acids. CDR3: CASSETGDYGYTF. The CDR3 bases are TGTGCCAGCAGCGAGACAGGTGACTATGGCTACACCTTC.

The V and J genes are TRBV18 and TRBJ1-3, with 9 bases lining up with TRBD1. The CDR3 contains 15 residues. V lost 5 bases and J lost 4; bases outside the gene matches: 6. Per germline, CDR1 KGHSH and CDR2 LQKENI. DNA for the CDR3: TGTGCCAGCTCATTCGGACAGGGGAAGGGAAACACCATATATTTT. It translates to CASSFGQGKGNTIYF.

The V gene is TRBV20-1, the J gene TRBJ2-5, with D possibly matching TRBD2 (5 bases). The V gene lost 5 bases and the J gene lost 10 bases, with 14 bases spanning the gap. The CDR3 is 11 amino acids. CDR1 and CDR2 from the germline V gene are DFQATT and SNEGSKA (reference sequence). The CDR3 loop is CSAADLRGQYF. The CDR3 DNA sequence: TGCAGTGCTGCGGACCTCCGGGGCCAGTACTTC.

The CDR3 DNA reads TGTGCCAGCAGCCTAGCGGGGACCGCTGAAGCTTTCTTT. This translates into CASSLAGTAEAFF. The rearrangement uses TRBV12-3 or TRBV12-4 and TRBJ1-1; maybe TRBD1 (5 bases). The germline V and J ends were trimmed by 6 bases and 6 bases, with 14 bases remaining between them. The CDR3 runs 13 residues.